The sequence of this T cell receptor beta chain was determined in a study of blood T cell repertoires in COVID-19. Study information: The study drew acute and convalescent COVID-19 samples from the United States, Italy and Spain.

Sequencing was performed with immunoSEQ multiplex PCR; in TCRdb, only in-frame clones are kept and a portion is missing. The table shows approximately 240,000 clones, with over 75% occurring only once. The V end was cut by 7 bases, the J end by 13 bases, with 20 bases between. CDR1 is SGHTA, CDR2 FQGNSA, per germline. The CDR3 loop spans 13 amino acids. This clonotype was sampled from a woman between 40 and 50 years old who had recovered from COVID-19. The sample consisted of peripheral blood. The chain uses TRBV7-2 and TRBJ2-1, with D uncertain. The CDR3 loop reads CASNVLTGTEQFF. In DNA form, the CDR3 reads TGTGCCAGCAACGTACTGACTGGTACCGAACAGTTCTTC.